The T cell receptor (beta chain) under discussion was sequenced for a study of T cells in Graves' hyperthyroidism and ophthalmopathy. Using RNA transcripts as the source, TCR beta CDR3 regions were amplified. Researchers ran a first-round RT-PCR on the TCR CDR3 using the HTBI primer set. MiXCR was run by TCRdb on the multiplex PCR reads, yielding one entry per CDR3 protein. Seen here are fewer than 400,000 distinct CDR3 sequences, over 12% observed once, and the top ten hold around 28%. Trimming stripped 3 bases from V and 0 bases from J, with 12 bases between. CDR3 length: 16 amino acids. CDR1 is MNHNS, CDR2 SASEGT, per germline. PBMCs were collected from a roughly 10 ml volume of fresh peripheral blood.

Specimen: blood. The rearrangement joins TRBV6-1 to TRBJ2-4; D possibly corresponds to TRBD2 (5 bases). The TCR was taken from a man in his forties or fifties with Graves' ophthalmopathy. For the CDR3, the DNA is TGTGCCAGCAGTGAGCAGCGGCTAGTAGCCAAAAACATTCAGTACTTC. This encodes CASSEQRLVAKNIQYF.